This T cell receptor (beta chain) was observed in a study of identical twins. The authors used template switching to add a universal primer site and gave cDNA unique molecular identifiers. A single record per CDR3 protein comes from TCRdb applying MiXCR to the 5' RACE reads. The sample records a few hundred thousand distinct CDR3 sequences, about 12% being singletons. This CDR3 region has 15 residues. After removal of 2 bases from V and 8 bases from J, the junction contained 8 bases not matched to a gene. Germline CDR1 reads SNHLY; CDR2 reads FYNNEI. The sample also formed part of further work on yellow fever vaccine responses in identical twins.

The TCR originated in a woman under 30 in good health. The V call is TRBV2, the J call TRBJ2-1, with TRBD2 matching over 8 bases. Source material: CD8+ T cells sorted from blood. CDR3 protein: CASSEYLAGNDEQFF. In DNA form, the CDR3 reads TGTGCCAGCAGTGAATACCTAGCGGGTAATGATGAGCAGTTCTTC.